These 27 T cell receptor beta chains share one sample of origin, sequenced in a study of cytomegalovirus exposure and HLA in healthy donors. The assay was immunoSEQ multiplex PCR, and TCRdb's table has in-frame clones only and misses some. The sample includes about 110,000 clones, nearly 97% of them seen just once. The sequencing sample was made of PBMCs. All receptors come from a woman younger than 30 in good health and CMV-seronegative.

This chain joins TRBV27 and TRBJ2-3; a weak D match, TRBD1 (5 bases). Germline assignment: CDR1 MNHEY and CDR2 SMNVEV (reference sequence). Trimming stripped 5 bases from V and 0 bases from J, with 12 bases between. The CDR3 runs 15 residues. CDR3 in DNA: TGTGCCAGCAGTAAAACAGGTCTCAGCACAGATACGCAGTATTTT. It is translated as CASSKTGLSTDTQYF.

The CDR3 loop is CASSQRGLNEKLFF. CDR3 sequence (DNA): TGTGCCAGCTCACAGCGCGGACTGAATGAAAAACTGTTTTTT. The chain joins TRBV18 to TRBJ1-4; D is uncertain. This CDR3 is built from 14 residues. The V end was cut by 4 bases, the J end by 5 bases, with 11 bases between. In germline, CDR1 is KGHSH, CDR2 LQKENI.

The genes are TRBV7-3 and TRBJ2-5; 15 bases map to TRBD2. CDR3 length: 17 residues. The J segment lost 4 bases and the V segment lost 5 bases, leaving 8 bases of the junction unmatched. Germline values: CDR1 SGHTA, CDR2 FQGTGA. CDR3 protein: CASSLRPGLAGGETQYF. CDR3 nucleotide sequence: TGTGCCAGCAGCCTTAGGCCGGGACTAGCGGGGGGAGAGACCCAGTACTTC. Full variable domain (outside the CDR3, taken from reference TRBV7-3 and TRBJ2-5): GAGVSQTPSNKVTEKGKYVELRCDPISGHTALYWYRQSLGQGPEFLIYFQGTGAADDSGLPNDRFFAVRPEGSVSTLKIQRTERGDSAVYLCASSLRPGLAGGETQYFGPGTRLLVL.

The chain couples TRBV28 to TRBJ1-2; D might be TRBD1 (5 bases). Germline CDR1 MDHEN, CDR2 SYDVKM. The CDR3 spans 15 residues. Trimming left V 4 bases short and J 4 bases short, with 16 bases between. CDR3 DNA: TGTGCCAGCAGTTCCCCCAGGGTAAGGGGCTATGGCTACACCTTC. It encodes CASSSPRVRGYGYTF.

This rearrangement joins TRBV6-1 to TRBJ2-7; 8 bases agree with TRBD1. The germline V gene has CDR1 MNHNS and CDR2 SASEGT. Unmatched junction bases numbered 5, after V lost 4 bases and J lost 9 bases. The CDR3 is made up of 12 amino acids. The CDR3 DNA sequence: TGTGCCAGCAGTGTAAAGCAGGGGGCGCAGTACTTC. Amino acid sequence: CASSVKQGAQYF.

The V and J genes are TRBV30 and TRBJ2-7; 8 bases agree with TRBD2. Germline CDR1 reads GTSNPN; CDR2 reads SVGIG (reference sequence). Trimming took 4 bases from V and 8 from J; bases not matched to a gene: 4. This CDR3 comprises 11 residues. CDR3 residues: CAWNHSGKQYF. The CDR3 region has the DNA TGTGCCTGGAACCATAGCGGGAAGCAGTACTTC.

The J gene is TRBJ1-2, the V gene TRBV5-4; 8 bases line up with TRBD1. This CDR3 has 14 residues. With V trimmed by 5 bases and J by 5 bases, 8 bases remained unmatched. From germline, CDR1 is SGHNT and CDR2 YYREEE (reference sequence). The CDR3 is CASSGGQVAYGYTF. The CDR3 nucleotides are TGTGCCAGCAGTGGGGGACAGGTGGCTTATGGCTACACCTTC.

The chain is built from TRBV19 and TRBJ2-7; 7 nucleotides align to TRBD1. CDR1 and CDR2 (germline): LNHDA, SQIVND (reference sequence). This CDR3 has 15 residues. The V and J ends lost 2 bases and 1 base, in that order; junction bases with no gene match: 5. As DNA, the CDR3 is TGTGCCAGTAGTATAAAGGACAGGTCGTCCTACGAGCAGTACTTC. It codes for CASSIKDRSSYEQYF.

The V gene is TRBV6-1, the J gene TRBJ1-5; weak D call: TRBD1 (5 bases). V was trimmed by 3 bases and J by 7 bases, leaving 13 bases between them. The CDR3 length is 14 residues. From germline, CDR1 is MNHNS and CDR2 SASEGT. As DNA, the CDR3 is TGTGCCAGCAGTGACGACAGCCCCAGGCAGCCCCAGCATTTT. The encoded protein is CASSDDSPRQPQHF.

The rearrangement links TRBV5-8 to TRBJ2-7; D might be TRBD2 (5 bases). Germline V CDR1 and CDR2: SGHTS, YDEGEE. Trimming pared 5 bases from V and 0 bases from J, leaving 12 bases between. The CDR3 runs 14 residues. The CDR3 sequence: CASRRATLSYEQYF. The CDR3 nucleotides are TGTGCCAGCAGGAGGGCCACTCTCTCCTACGAGCAGTACTTC.

Regarding this clone: The sample carries other DNA sequences with the same CDR3. The chain combines TRBV5-1 with TRBJ1-2, with D possibly matching TRBD1 (6 bases). The V gene's germline CDR1 is SGHRS and CDR2 YFSETQ. Trimming took 0 bases from V and 7 from J, leaving 10 bases between them. The CDR3 runs 13 residues. CDR3 sequence reads: CASSLAGDGGYTF. CDR3 in DNA: TGCGCCAGCAGCTTGGCAGGGGATGGTGGCTACACCTTC.

This clone was seen only once. V gene TRBV18 combines with J gene TRBJ2-2; 7 bases are shared with TRBD1. V gave up 2 bases and J gave up 0 bases; unmatched junction bases: 3. Germline V gives CDR1 KGHSH, CDR2 LQKENI. CDR3 size: 16 residues. This chain's CDR3 is CASSPTDRPNTGELFF. The DNA for the CDR3 is TGTGCCAGCTCACCAACGGACAGGCCGAACACCGGGGAGCTGTTTTTT.

The V and J genes are TRBV19 and TRBJ1-2, with D hard to call. CDR3 length: 13 residues. Germline CDR1 LNHDA, CDR2 SQIVND (reference sequence). Trimming removed 1 base from V and 4 bases from J, with 7 bases in between. The CDR3 spells CASSIVGRYGYTF. The CDR3 bases are TGTGCCAGTAGTATAGTTGGGCGCTATGGCTACACCTTC. Supplemented by reference TRBV19 and TRBJ1-2, the full variable domain reads DGGITQSPKYLFRKEGQNVTLSCEQNLNHDAMYWYRQDPGQGLRLIYYSQIVNDFQKGDIAEGYSVSREKKESFPLTVTSAQKNPTAFYLCASSIVGRYGYTFGSGTRLTVV.

V is TRBV15 and J is TRBJ1-3, with D perhaps TRBD1 (6 bases). V was trimmed by 6 bases and J by 0 bases, leaving 18 bases between them. The CDR3 runs 17 residues. The germline gives CDR1 LNHNV, CDR2 YYDKDF (reference sequence). In DNA, the CDR3 is TGTGCCACCAGTCCCGGGACACTGGATCTCTCTGGAAACACCATATATTTT. The encoded protein is CATSPGTLDLSGNTIYF.

CDR3 nucleotides: TGTGCCATCAGTCGAAGGGGAGAGACCCAGTACTTC. Protein: CAISRRGETQYF. The chain employs TRBV10-3 and TRBJ2-5, with D possibly being TRBD1 (5 bases). Per the germline V gene, CDR1 is ENHRY and CDR2 is SYGVKD. The CDR3 is 12 amino acids. V lost 5 bases to trimming and J lost 4 bases, with 8 bases between them.

The chain carries TRBV19 and TRBJ2-5; 12 bases are a match to TRBD2. Germline V lookup: CDR1 LNHDA, CDR2 SQIVND (reference sequence). V gave up 0 bases and J gave up 5 bases; unmatched junction bases: 7. CDR3 length: 17 residues. The CDR3 sequence is CASSIDLWLAGGETQYF. The CDR3 bases are TGTGCCAGTAGTATAGATCTATGGCTAGCGGGGGGGGAGACCCAGTACTTC.

The rearrangement uses TRBV27 and TRBJ2-1; the match to TRBD2 covers 8 bases. With 6 bases clipped from V and 6 bases from J, the junction kept 1 base outside the gene matches. This CDR3 has 12 amino acids. Germline values: CDR1 MNHEY, CDR2 SMNVEV (reference sequence). CDR3 DNA: TGTGCCAGCAGAGGGACTAGCAATGAGCAGTTCTTC. It yields the protein CASRGTSNEQFF.

This clone has only a few counts. The sample contains more than one DNA sequence encoding this CDR3. The chain uses TRBV7-9 and TRBJ1-1; D is undetermined. The CDR3 is made up of 13 amino acids. The germline V gene has CDR1 SEHNR and CDR2 FQNEAQ (reference sequence). V lost 1 base and J 0 bases, leaving 3 bases between the germline ends. The CDR3 here is CASSLDMNTEAFF. The CDR3 DNA follows: TGTGCCAGCAGCTTAGATATGAACACTGAAGCTTTCTTT.

The chain uses TRBV27 and TRBJ1-6; D unresolved. The CDR3 extends over 13 amino acids. Germline loops: CDR1 MNHEY, CDR2 SMNVEV (reference sequence). V was shortened by 4 bases and J by 3 bases, with 4 bases between the two germline ends. This chain's CDR3 is CASSYGYNSPLHF. DNA of the CDR3: TGTGCCAGCAGTTACGGCTATAATTCACCCCTCCACTTT.

The chain uses TRBV28 and TRBJ1-4, with D uncertain. V was pared by 6 bases and J by 5 bases, with 13 bases between. CDR1 and CDR2 from the germline V gene are MDHEN and SYDVKM. CDR3 length equals 14 residues. DNA of the CDR3: TGTGCCAGCAGCCGCCGGGGTGGAAATGAAAAACTGTTTTTT. Translation: CASSRRGGNEKLFF. Looking up the rest from reference TRBV28 and TRBJ1-4 gives the full variable domain: DVKVTQSSRYLVKRTGEKVFLECVQDMDHENMFWYRQDPGLGLRLIYFSYDVKMKEKGDIPEGYSVSREKKERFSLILESASTNQTSMYLCASSRRGGNEKLFFGSGTQLSVL.

J is TRBJ1-2 and V is TRBV5-1; TRBD1 matches 9 bases. This CDR3 spans 14 amino acids. The germline CDR1 and CDR2 sequences are SGHRS and YFSETQ. With 4 bases clipped from V and 3 bases from J, the junction kept 4 bases outside the gene matches. This chain's CDR3 is CASSPRQGDYGYTF. CDR3 sequence (DNA): TGCGCCAGCAGCCCACGACAGGGGGACTATGGCTACACCTTC.

The chain is built from TRBV6-6 and TRBJ1-1, with D perhaps matching TRBD1 (6 bases). The CDR3 runs 15 residues. V was shortened by 2 bases and J by 1 base, with 11 bases between the two germline ends. CDR1 and CDR2 from the germline V gene are MNHNY and SVGAGI (reference sequence). CDR3 in amino acids: CASSYPGTSNTEAFF. The CDR3 DNA reads as TGTGCCAGCAGTTACCCCGGGACATCGAACACTGAAGCTTTCTTT.

The chain employs TRBV20-1 and TRBJ1-2; D not resolved. V was pared by 3 bases and J by 6 bases, with 8 bases between. CDR3 length: 11 amino acids. Germline CDR1 and CDR2: DFQATT and SNEGSKA (reference sequence). DNA of the CDR3: TGCAGTGCTAGTAAGGGAGATGGCTACACCTTC. This gives the protein CSASKGDGYTF.

This sequence joins TRBV4-2 and TRBJ1-2; no clear D. The V end was cut by 3 bases, the J end by 2 bases, with 13 bases between. This CDR3 is built from 15 residues. Germline V gene data show CDR1 as LGHNA and CDR2 as YNFKEQ. CDR3 residues: CASSQAGETNYGYTF. The CDR3 DNA reads TGTGCCAGCAGCCAGGCCGGGGAGACGAACTATGGCTACACCTTC.

A single count supports this clone. This chain joins TRBV2 and TRBJ2-1, with 11 nucleotides matching TRBD2. The CDR3 is 17 residues long. Germline V gene lookup returns CDR1 SNHLY and CDR2 FYNNEI. Germline trimming cut 7 bases from V and 8 bases from J; bases unmatched to any gene: 16. The CDR3 DNA is TGTGCCAGCACTCGGCTAGCGGGGGGCGACCGTCGACATGAGCAGTTCTTC. It is translated as CASTRLAGGDRRHEQFF.

The chain couples TRBV18 to TRBJ2-1; tentatively, D is TRBD2 (6 bases). Trimming removed 1 base from V and 9 bases from J, with 25 bases in between. Germline CDR1 is KGHSH and CDR2 is LQKENI. The CDR3 sequence is 18 residues long. CDR3 in amino acids: CASSPRQGSGGASGEQFF. In nucleotides, the CDR3 is TGTGCCAGCTCACCACGGCAGGGAAGCGGCGGGGCATCGGGTGAGCAGTTCTTC. The variable domain in full, with the rest retrieved from reference TRBV18 and TRBJ2-1, is NAGVMQNPRHLVRRRGQEARLRCSPMKGHSHVYWYRQLPEEGLKFMVYLQKENIIDESGMPKERFSAEFPKEGPSILRIQQVVRGDSAAYFCASSPRQGSGGASGEQFFGPGTRLTVL.

The rearrangement joins TRBV19 to TRBJ1-1, with 7 bases fitting TRBD1. CDR1 is LNHDA and CDR2 is SQIVND in the germline V gene (reference sequence). CDR3 length: 17 amino acids. The V gene end was trimmed by 4 bases and the J gene end by 1 base; junction bases not matched to a gene: 12. The CDR3 DNA reads as TGTGCCAGTAGTACCGACAGGGTTGGTTGGAGGAACACTGAAGCTTTCTTT. Amino acid sequence: CASSTDRVGWRNTEAFF.